Described below is a single T cell receptor (beta chain) sequence and its context. This sample was included in a study of blood T cell repertoires in COVID-19. Overall study context: COVID-19 samples collected from the United States, Italy and Spain covered acute and convalescent phases. Sources were T cells, B-cell-depleted T cells, or PBMCs; the material itself was cDNA or gDNA.

The CDR3 runs to 15 residues. The ends were cut back, 0 bases at V and 0 bases at J, with 6 bases in the middle. Germline V gene lookup returns CDR1 LNHDA and CDR2 SQIVND (reference sequence). Measured with immunoSEQ multiplex PCR; TCRdb has only the in-frame clones, and not every one. The profile shows some 69,000 clones, roughly 80% of them singletons. The material sequenced was peripheral blood. The chain recombines TRBV19 with TRBJ2-4, with D hard to call. The sequence derives from a man in his sixties with acute or convalescent COVID-19. CDR3 in DNA: TGTGCCAGTAGTATAGAATCCGTAGCCAAAAACATTCAGTACTTC. It translates to CASSIESVAKNIQYF. The variable domain in full, with the rest retrieved from reference TRBV19 and TRBJ2-4, is DGGITQSPKYLFRKEGQNVTLSCEQNLNHDAMYWYRQDPGQGLRLIYYSQIVNDFQKGDIAEGYSVSREKKESFPLTVTSAQKNPTAFYLCASSIESVAKNIQYFGAGTRLSVL.